Below are 17 T cell receptor beta chains sequenced from a single sample in a study of a mutant IDH1 vaccine in newly diagnosed glioma. The repertoire was sequenced with immunoSEQ multiplex PCR; TCRdb's copy has only in-frame clones and lacks some. The sample lists about 65,000 clones; roughly 76% were seen once. Antigens for these TCRs are unknown. The time point is: week 35, safety follow-up. Doses consisted of 300 ug of mutant IDH1 20-mer peptide each, paired with topical imiquimod. The sample in question was PBMCs, obtained from a glioma patient whose treatment included an IDH1 peptide vaccine. The receptors originated from a man in his forties or fifties with glioma.

The chain links TRBV7-9 to TRBJ2-2; D gene unclear. V lost 0 bases and J 2 bases, leaving 19 bases between the germline ends. CDR1 and CDR2 (germline): SEHNR, FQNEAQ (reference sequence). The CDR3 is 19 residues long. CDR3 coding DNA: TGTGCCAGCAGCTTAGCCTCTGGACCGCGGACCCTAAACACCGGGGAGCTGTTTTTT. Residues: CASSLASGPRTLNTGELFF.

The V and J genes are TRBV7-6 and TRBJ2-1, with D maybe TRBD2 (5 bases). With 6 bases removed from V and 0 bases from J, the gap between germline ends came to 12 bases. Germline CDR1 reads SGHVS; CDR2 reads FNYEAQ. The CDR3 spans 15 residues. CDR3 residues: CASSKDGSSYNEQFF. Written as DNA, the CDR3 is TGTGCCAGCAGTAAAGATGGGAGCTCCTACAATGAGCAGTTCTTC.

The V call is TRBV7-9, the J call TRBJ2-6; possibly TRBD2 for D (6 bases). Germline V gives CDR1 SEHNR, CDR2 FQNEAQ (reference sequence). The CDR3 extends over 16 amino acids. The V end was cut by 1 base, the J end by 2 bases, with 9 bases between. The CDR3 DNA sequence: TGTGCCAGCAGCTTAGACGGAGGGGCTGGGGCCAACGTCCTGACTTTC. This encodes CASSLDGGAGANVLTF.

This clone occurred a few times. The chain joins TRBV11-2 to TRBJ2-2, with D perhaps TRBD1 or TRBD2 (5 bases each). The ends were cut back, 7 bases at V and 7 bases at J, with 19 bases in the middle. The CDR3 has 15 amino acids. CDR1 SGHAT and CDR2 FQNNGV come from the germline V gene. The CDR3 reads CASTRGAQGNGELFF. CDR3 coding DNA: TGTGCCAGCACCCGAGGGGCCCAGGGAAACGGGGAGCTGTTTTTT. Full variable domain (rest looked up from reference TRBV11-2 and TRBJ2-2): EAGVAQSPRYKIIEKRQSVAFWCNPISGHATLYWYQQILGQGPKLLIQFQNNGVVDDSQLPKDRFSAERLKGVDSTLKIQPAKLEDSAVYLCASTRGAQGNGELFFGEGSRLTVL.

The rearrangement joins TRBV25-1 to TRBJ1-2; the match to TRBD1 covers 7 bases. Losses at the gene ends were 7 bases for V and 1 base for J; bases not matched to a gene: 12. The CDR3 loop spans 16 amino acids. In germline, CDR1 is MGHDK, CDR2 SYGVNS. In DNA, the CDR3 is TGTGCCAGCACCACGGGGGACAGAGGCGTTAACTATGGCTACACCTTC. It specifies CASTTGDRGVNYGYTF.

V usage is TRBV10-3 and J usage is TRBJ2-2, with 11 bases matching TRBD1. Germline CDR1 is ENHRY and CDR2 is SYGVKD. With V trimmed by 4 bases and J by 0 bases, 4 bases remained unmatched. The length of the CDR3 is 17 residues. The CDR3 here is CAISGRTGGANTGELFF. CDR3 coding DNA: TGTGCCATCAGTGGAAGGACAGGGGGCGCGAACACCGGGGAGCTGTTTTTT.

This clone was found a few times. The V and J genes are TRBV6-5 and TRBJ1-1; 8 nucleotides align to TRBD1. The CDR3 has 12 residues. With 6 bases clipped from V and 5 bases from J, the junction kept 2 bases outside the gene matches. Germline lookup yields CDR1 MNHEY and CDR2 SVGAGI. The CDR3 sequence: CASRRTGTEAFF. In nucleotides, the CDR3 is TGTGCCAGCAGGCGGACAGGGACTGAAGCTTTCTTT.

The J gene is TRBJ1-4, the V gene TRBV30; the match to TRBD1 covers 8 bases. CDR3 length equals 12 residues. V lost 5 bases and J lost 8; bases outside the gene matches: 4. CDR1 and CDR2 (germline): GTSNPN, SVGIG (reference sequence). The CDR3 DNA follows: TGTGCCTGGGAGACAGGGGACGAAAAACTGTTTTTT. This encodes CAWETGDEKLFF.

This clone is classed as medium-sized (0.01 to 0.1%). The chain carries TRBV10-2 and TRBJ1-1, with D perhaps matching TRBD1 (6 bases). This CDR3 is built from 13 residues. The germline V gene has CDR1 WSHSY and CDR2 SAAADI. Trimming removed 6 bases at V and 5 bases at J, with 13 bases between. CDR3 amino acids: CASSKQGRTEAFF. In DNA, the CDR3 is TGCGCCAGCAGCAAGCAGGGGAGGACTGAAGCTTTCTTT.

This chain uses TRBV28 with TRBJ2-1; the D gene is possibly TRBD2 (5 bases). V was trimmed by 3 bases and J by 6 bases, leaving 12 bases between them. The germline gives CDR1 MDHEN, CDR2 SYDVKM. The CDR3 spans 14 residues. As DNA, the CDR3 is TGTGCCAGCAGTTTGCGGGCCTTAACCAATGAGCAGTTCTTC. This sequence encodes CASSLRALTNEQFF.

This clone was seen a handful of times. The chain has TRBV6-5 and TRBJ2-2; D unclear. V dropped 5 bases and J dropped 8 bases, with 6 bases sitting between them. The germline V gene encodes CDR1 MNHEY and CDR2 SVGAGI. This CDR3 has 11 amino acids. The CDR3 loop is CASSRQGELFF. In DNA form, the CDR3 reads TGTGCCAGCAGTCGACAAGGGGAGCTGTTTTTT.

This rearrangement joins TRBV5-6 to TRBJ2-3, with 12 positions matching TRBD2. Germline V CDR1 and CDR2: SGHDT, YYEEEE. This CDR3 contains 16 residues. The V and J ends lost 0 bases and 5 bases, in that order; junction bases with no gene match: 4. The CDR3 sequence is CASSLALAGGGDTQYF. DNA of the CDR3: TGTGCCAGCAGCTTGGCCCTAGCGGGAGGGGGAGATACGCAGTATTTT.

This clone was seen a handful of times. V and J are TRBV4-1 and TRBJ1-5; D unresolved. V lost 3 bases, J lost 4 bases, and 7 bases lay in between. Germline V lookup: CDR1 MGHRA, CDR2 YSYEKL. This CDR3 region has 13 residues. CDR3 sequence reads: CASSQGKNQPQHF. CDR3 bases: TGCGCCAGCAGCCAGGGGAAGAATCAGCCCCAGCATTTT.

This chain connects TRBV4-2 to TRBJ2-1; 8 positions match TRBD2. The V and J ends lost 1 base and 2 bases, in that order; junction bases with no gene match: 13. Per germline, CDR1 LGHNA and CDR2 YNFKEQ. This CDR3 is 19 amino acids long. CDR3 sequence reads: CASSQAPGESSGAYNEQFF. CDR3 DNA sequence: TGTGCCAGCAGCCAAGCCCCCGGTGAAAGTAGCGGGGCCTACAATGAGCAGTTCTTC.

This clone appeared a single time. The DNA is left out, because the CDR3 cannot be placed on it with certainty; the CDR3 is given as TCRdb lists it. The chain has TRBV21-1 and TRBJ2-7; TRBD1 reflects the table's D call only, with no check against the DNA. TRBV21-1 is marked as a pseudogene. The CDR3 numbers 20 amino acids, ends counted. CDR3 protein: CASSKEVGPGSLGAAYEQYF.

This clone was detected a few times. J is TRBJ1-1 and V is TRBV2; maybe TRBD1 (5 bases). The CDR3 is 11 residues long. Trimming cost V 7 bases and J 10 bases, with 13 bases left between them. CDR1 SNHLY and CDR2 FYNNEI come from the germline V gene. As DNA, the CDR3 is TGTGCCAGCAAAGGGGCGGACGTAGCTTTCTTT. As protein: CASKGADVAFF.

The gene calls are TRBV29-1 and TRBJ2-3; tentative D call: TRBD1 (5 bases). Trimming shortened V by 2 bases and J by 3 bases, and 6 bases separated the two germline ends. Germline V gives CDR1 SQVTM, CDR2 ANQGSEA. The CDR3 has 12 amino acids. The CDR3 sequence is CSVEQGTDTQYF. In DNA, the CDR3 is TGCAGCGTTGAACAGGGAACAGATACGCAGTATTTT.